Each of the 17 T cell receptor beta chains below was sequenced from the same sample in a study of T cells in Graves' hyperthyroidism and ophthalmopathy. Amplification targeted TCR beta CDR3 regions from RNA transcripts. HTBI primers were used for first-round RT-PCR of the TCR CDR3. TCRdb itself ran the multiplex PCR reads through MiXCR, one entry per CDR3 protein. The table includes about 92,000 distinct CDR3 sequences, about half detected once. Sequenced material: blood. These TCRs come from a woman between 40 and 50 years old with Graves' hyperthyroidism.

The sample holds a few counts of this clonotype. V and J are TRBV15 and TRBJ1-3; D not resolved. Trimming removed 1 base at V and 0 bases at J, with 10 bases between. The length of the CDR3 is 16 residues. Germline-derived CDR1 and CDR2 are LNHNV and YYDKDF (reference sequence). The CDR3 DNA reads TGTGCCACCAGCAGAGGAGAAAGCGTCTCTGGAAACACCATATATTTT. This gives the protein CATSRGESVSGNTIYF. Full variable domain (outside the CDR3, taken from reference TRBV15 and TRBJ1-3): DAMVIQNPRYQVTQFGKPVTLSCSQTLNHNVMYWYQQKSSQAPKLLFHYYDKDFNNEADTPDNFQSRRPNTSFCFLDIRSPGLGDTAMYLCATSRGESVSGNTIYFGEGSWLTVV.

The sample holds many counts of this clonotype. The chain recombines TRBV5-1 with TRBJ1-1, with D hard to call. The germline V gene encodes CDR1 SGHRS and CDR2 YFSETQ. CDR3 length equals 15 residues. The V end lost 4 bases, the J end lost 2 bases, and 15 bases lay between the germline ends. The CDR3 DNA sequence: TGCGCCAGCAGCCCAAACGTCAGGAGAAACACTGAAGCTTTCTTT. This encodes CASSPNVRRNTEAFF.

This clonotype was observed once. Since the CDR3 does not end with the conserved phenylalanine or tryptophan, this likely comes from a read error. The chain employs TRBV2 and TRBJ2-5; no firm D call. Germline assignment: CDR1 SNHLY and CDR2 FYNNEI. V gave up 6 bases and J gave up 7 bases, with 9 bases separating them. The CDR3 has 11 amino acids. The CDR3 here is CASRDGWTQYL. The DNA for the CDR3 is TGTGCCAGCAGGGACGGGTGGACCCAGTACCTC.

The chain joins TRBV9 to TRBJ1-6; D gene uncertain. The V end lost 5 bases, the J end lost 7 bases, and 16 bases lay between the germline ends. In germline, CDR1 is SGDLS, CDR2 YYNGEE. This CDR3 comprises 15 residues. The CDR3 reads CASRGEGQANSPLHF. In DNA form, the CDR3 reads TGTGCCAGCAGAGGTGAAGGGCAGGCCAATTCACCCCTCCACTTT. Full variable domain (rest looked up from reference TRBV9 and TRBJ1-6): DSGVTQTPKHLITATGQRVTLRCSPRSGDLSVYWYQQSLDQGLQFLIQYYNGEERAKGNILERFSAQQFPDLHSELNLSSLELGDSALYFCASRGEGQANSPLHFGNGTRLTVT.

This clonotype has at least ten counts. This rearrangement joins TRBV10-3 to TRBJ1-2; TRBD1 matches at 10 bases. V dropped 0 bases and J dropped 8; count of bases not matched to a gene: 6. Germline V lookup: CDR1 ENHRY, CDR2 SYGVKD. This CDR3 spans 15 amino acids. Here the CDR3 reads CAISESSGTGVGYTF. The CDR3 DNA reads TGTGCCATCAGTGAGTCGAGCGGGACAGGGGTAGGCTACACCTTC.

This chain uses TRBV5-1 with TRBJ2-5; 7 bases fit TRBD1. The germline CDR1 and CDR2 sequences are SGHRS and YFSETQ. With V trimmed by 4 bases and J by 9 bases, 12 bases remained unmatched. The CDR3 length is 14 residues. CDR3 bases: TGCGCCAGCAGCATAGGGACAGAGAATCAGCCCCAGTACTTC. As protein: CASSIGTENQPQYF.

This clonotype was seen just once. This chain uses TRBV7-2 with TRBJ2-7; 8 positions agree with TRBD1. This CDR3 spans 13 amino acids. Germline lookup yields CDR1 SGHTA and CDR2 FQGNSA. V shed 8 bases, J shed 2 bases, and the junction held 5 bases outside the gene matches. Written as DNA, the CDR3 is TGTGCCAGCCGGGGACAGGTGACCTACGAGCAGTACTTC. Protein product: CASRGQVTYEQYF.

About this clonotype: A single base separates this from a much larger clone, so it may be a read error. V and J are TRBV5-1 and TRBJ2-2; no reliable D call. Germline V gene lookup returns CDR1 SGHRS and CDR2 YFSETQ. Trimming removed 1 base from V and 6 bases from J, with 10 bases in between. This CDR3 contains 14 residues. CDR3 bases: TGCGCCAGCAGCTTGACCGGGCCGGCCGGGGAGCTGTTTTTT. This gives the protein CASSLTGPAGELFF.

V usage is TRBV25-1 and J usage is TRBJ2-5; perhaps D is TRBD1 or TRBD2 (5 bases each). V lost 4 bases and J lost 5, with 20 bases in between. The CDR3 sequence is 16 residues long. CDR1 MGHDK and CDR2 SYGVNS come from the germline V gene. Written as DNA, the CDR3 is TGTGCCAGCAGTGCCACTAGGAGACAGTTTCGGGAGACCCAGTACTTC. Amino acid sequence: CASSATRRQFRETQYF.

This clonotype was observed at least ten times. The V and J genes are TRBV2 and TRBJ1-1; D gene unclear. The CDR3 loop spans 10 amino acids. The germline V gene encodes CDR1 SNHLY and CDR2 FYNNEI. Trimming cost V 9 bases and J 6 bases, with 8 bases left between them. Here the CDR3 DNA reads TGTGCCAGGGGGTGGTCTGAAGCTTTCTTT. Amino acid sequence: CARGWSEAFF.

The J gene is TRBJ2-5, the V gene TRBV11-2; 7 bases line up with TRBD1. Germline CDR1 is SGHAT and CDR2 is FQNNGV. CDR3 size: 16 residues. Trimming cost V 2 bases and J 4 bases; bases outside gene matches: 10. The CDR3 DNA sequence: TGTGCCAGCAGCTTACCCGACCCGGCAGGGGGAGAGACCCAGTACTTC. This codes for CASSLPDPAGGETQYF.

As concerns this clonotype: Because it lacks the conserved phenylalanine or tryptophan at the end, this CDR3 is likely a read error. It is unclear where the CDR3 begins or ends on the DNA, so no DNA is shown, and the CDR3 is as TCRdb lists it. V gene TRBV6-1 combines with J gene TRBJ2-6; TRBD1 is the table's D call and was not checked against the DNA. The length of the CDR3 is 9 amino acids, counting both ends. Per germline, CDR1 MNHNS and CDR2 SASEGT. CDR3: CASNPPMGQ.

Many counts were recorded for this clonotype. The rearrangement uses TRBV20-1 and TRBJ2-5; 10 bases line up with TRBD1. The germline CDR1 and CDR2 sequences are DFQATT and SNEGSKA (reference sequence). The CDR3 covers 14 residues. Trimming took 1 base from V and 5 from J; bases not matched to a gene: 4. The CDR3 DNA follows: TGCAGTGCTAGAGGGGACAGGGGATGGGAGACCCAGTACTTC. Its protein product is CSARGDRGWETQYF.

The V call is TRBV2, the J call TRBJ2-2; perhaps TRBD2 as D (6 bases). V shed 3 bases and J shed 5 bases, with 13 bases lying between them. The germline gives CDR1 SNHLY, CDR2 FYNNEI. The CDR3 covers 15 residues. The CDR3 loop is CASSDAGRGTGELFF. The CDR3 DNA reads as TGTGCCAGCAGTGACGCGGGGAGAGGGACCGGGGAGCTGTTTTTT.

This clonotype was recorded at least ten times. CDR3 in DNA: TGCGCCTCCCGAGGGGCGCTACATGGCTACACCTTC. Translating gives CASRGALHGYTF. The chain uses TRBV5-1 and TRBJ1-2; maybe TRBD1 (5 bases). The germline V and J ends were trimmed by 10 bases and 6 bases, with 16 bases remaining between them. The germline V gene encodes CDR1 SGHRS and CDR2 YFSETQ. This CDR3 is 12 amino acids long.

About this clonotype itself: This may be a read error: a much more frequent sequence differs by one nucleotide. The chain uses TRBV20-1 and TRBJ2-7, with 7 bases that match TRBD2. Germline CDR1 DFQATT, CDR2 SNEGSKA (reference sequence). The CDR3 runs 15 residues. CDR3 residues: CSAGEAERGPYEQYF. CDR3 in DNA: TGCAGTGCTGGAGAGGCGGAGCGGGGACCCTACGAGCAGTACTTC.

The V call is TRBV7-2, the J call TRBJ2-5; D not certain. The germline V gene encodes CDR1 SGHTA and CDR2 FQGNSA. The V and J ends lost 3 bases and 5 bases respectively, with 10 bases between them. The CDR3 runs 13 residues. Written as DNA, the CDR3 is TGTGCCAGCAGCTTCGGGTCCGGGGAGACCCAGTACTTC. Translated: CASSFGSGETQYF.